One sample yielded the 27 T cell receptor beta chains listed below, sequenced in a study of blood T cell repertoires in COVID-19. Repertoires were generated with immunoSEQ multiplex PCR, while TCRdb's copy carries only in-frame clones and drops some. The table records approximately 35,000 clones, approximately 88% of them present only once. The sequenced sample was peripheral blood. These receptors all come from a man aged 60 to 69 with active COVID-19.

This clone was seen more than once but under ten times. The sample contains more than one DNA sequence encoding this CDR3. The chain has TRBV4-2 and TRBJ2-7; 7 bases agree with TRBD1. The CDR3 contains 14 residues. Germline lookup yields CDR1 LGHNA and CDR2 YNFKEQ. The V segment lost 1 base and the J segment 2 bases; nucleotides outside the gene matches: 2. CDR3 residues: CASSQGQGTYEQYF. CDR3 bases: TGTGCCAGCAGCCAAGGACAGGGAACCTACGAGCAGTACTTC.

This clone was seen a few times. The J gene is TRBJ2-1, the V gene TRBV3-1 (or the pseudogene TRBV3-2); D unclear. The CDR3 covers 15 residues. Trimming cost V 2 bases and J 5 bases, with 13 bases left between them. The germline gives CDR1 LGHDT, CDR2 YNNKEL (reference sequence). CDR3 DNA: TGTGCCAGCAGCCAAAGGCGCGGAGCACACAATGAGCAGTTCTTC. Its protein product is CASSQRRGAHNEQFF.

CDR3 loop: CASSLFSGGPSTDTQYF. Written as DNA, the CDR3 is TGTGCCAGCAGCTTATTTAGCGGGGGCCCTAGCACAGATACGCAGTATTTT. V gene TRBV7-9 combines with J gene TRBJ2-3; 9 bases are a match to TRBD2. V lost 2 bases, J lost 0 bases, and 6 bases stayed unmatched. The CDR3 runs 17 residues. The germline V gene encodes CDR1 SEHNR and CDR2 FQNEAQ (reference sequence).

The genes are TRBV7-6 and TRBJ1-1; D might be TRBD1 (6 bases). The V gene lost 4 bases and the J gene lost 1 base, with 7 bases spanning the gap. Germline CDR1 SGHVS, CDR2 FNYEAQ. The CDR3 totals 13 residues. CDR3 sequence reads: CASSSQGNTEAFF. The CDR3 DNA reads as TGTGCCAGCAGCTCACAGGGGAACACTGAAGCTTTCTTT.

The chain uses TRBV3-1 (or the pseudogene TRBV3-2) and TRBJ1-5; D may be TRBD1 (5 bases). This CDR3 contains 14 residues. V was pared by 1 base and J by 7 bases, with 11 bases between. The V gene's germline CDR1 is LGHDT and CDR2 YNNKEL (reference sequence). CDR3 amino acids: CASSQGQGGQPQHF. CDR3 bases: TGTGCCAGCAGCCAAGGGCAGGGAGGGCAGCCCCAGCATTTT.

The chain combines TRBV28 with TRBJ2-1, with a tentative D call TRBD2 (6 bases). Germline values: CDR1 MDHEN, CDR2 SYDVKM. This CDR3 region has 16 residues. V was clipped by 6 bases and J by 4 bases, with 19 bases between them. CDR3 in amino acids: CASRPLGEAGYNEQFF. The CDR3 DNA reads as TGTGCCAGCAGACCCTTGGGGGAGGCGGGGTACAATGAGCAGTTCTTC.

This chain joins TRBV30 and TRBJ2-2; D uncertain. The V end was cut by 1 base, the J end by 4 bases, with 7 bases between. The CDR3 loop spans 13 amino acids. The germline CDR1 and CDR2 sequences are GTSNPN and SVGIG (reference sequence). The CDR3 sequence: CAWSARGTGELFF. The CDR3 region has the DNA TGTGCCTGGAGTGCCCGAGGCACCGGGGAGCTGTTTTTT.

The chain uses TRBV5-6 and TRBJ1-1; the D gene is possibly TRBD1 (5 bases). The CDR3 runs to 16 residues. The V and J ends lost 7 bases and 1 base respectively, with 20 bases between them. The germline gives CDR1 SGHDT, CDR2 YYEEEE. The CDR3 coding sequence is TGTGCCAGCCACCCCCCGGTGGGGGGGACGAACACTGAAGCTTTCTTT. Translated, it gives CASHPPVGGTNTEAFF.

V and J are TRBV13 and TRBJ2-7; the D is unclear. Per the germline V gene, CDR1 is PRHDT and CDR2 is FYEKMQ (reference sequence). Trimming took 8 bases from V and 0 from J, leaving 14 bases between them. The CDR3 has 14 amino acids. The CDR3 DNA follows: TGTGCCAGCTTCAACCATAGAACCTCCTACGAGCAGTACTTC. Its translation: CASFNHRTSYEQYF. Complete variable domain (other parts from reference TRBV13 and TRBJ2-7): AAGVIQSPRHLIKEKRETATLKCYPIPRHDTVYWYQQGPGQDPQFLISFYEKMQSDKGSIPDRFSAQQFSDYHSELNMSSLELGDSALYFCASFNHRTSYEQYFGPGTRLTVT.

The gene calls are TRBV28 and TRBJ1-5, with D possibly matching TRBD1 (5 bases). This CDR3 contains 16 residues. Germline loops: CDR1 MDHEN, CDR2 SYDVKM. V was clipped by 7 bases and J by 4 bases, with 20 bases between them. DNA of the CDR3: TGTGCCAGCATCAGGACCCCAGGGCAGTGGAATCAGCCCCAGCATTTT. Translated, it gives CASIRTPGQWNQPQHF.

The rearrangement joins TRBV6-5 to TRBJ1-6, with a possible D match to TRBD1 (6 bases). The V gene lost 2 bases and the J gene lost 6 bases, with 8 bases spanning the gap. The germline V gene has CDR1 MNHEY and CDR2 SVGAGI. There are 14 residues in the CDR3. The CDR3 bases are TGTGCCAGCAGTTACGGGGGCCGTAATTCACCCCTCCACTTT. This gives the protein CASSYGGRNSPLHF.

The J gene is TRBJ2-7, the V gene TRBV7-8, with D perhaps matching TRBD2 (6 bases). CDR3 size: 14 residues. Trimming shortened V by 1 base and J by 5 bases, and 12 bases separated the two germline ends. CDR1 is SGHVS and CDR2 is FQNEAQ in the germline V gene. The DNA of the CDR3 is TGTGCCAGCAGCTTAGTGAGGACTAAAAACGAGCAGTACTTC. It specifies CASSLVRTKNEQYF.

This clone was observed a single time. The chain employs TRBV7-7 and TRBJ1-4; 8 nucleotides align to TRBD1. The CDR3 sequence is 13 residues long. CDR1 is SSHAT and CDR2 is FNYEAQ in the germline V gene (reference sequence). The trim removed 3 bases at V and 8 bases at J, leaving 2 bases unmatched. The CDR3 coding sequence is TGTGCCAGCAGCTTGGACAGGGCGGAAAAACTGTTTTTT. It translates to CASSLDRAEKLFF.

The rearrangement links TRBV28 to TRBJ1-6; D possibly corresponds to TRBD1 (5 bases). Trimming shortened V by 8 bases and J by 10 bases, and 18 bases separated the two germline ends. Germline V gene lookup returns CDR1 MDHEN and CDR2 SYDVKM. The CDR3 has 14 residues. CDR3 region: CASQPGRGGSPLHF. The CDR3 region has the DNA TGTGCCAGCCAGCCGGGGAGGGGTGGCTCACCCCTCCACTTT. The full variable domain, in which reference TRBV28 and TRBJ1-6 provide the parts outside the CDR3, is DVKVTQSSRYLVKRTGEKVFLECVQDMDHENMFWYRQDPGLGLRLIYFSYDVKMKEKGDIPEGYSVSREKKERFSLILESASTNQTSMYLCASQPGRGGSPLHFGNGTRLTVT.

This clone was recorded once. The rearrangement uses TRBV6-4 and TRBJ2-7; 10 positions match TRBD1. The CDR3 consists of 15 residues. The junction had 7 bases not matched to a gene; V was cut back by 4 bases and J by 4 bases. Germline V CDR1 and CDR2: MRHNA, SNTAGT. The CDR3 reads CASSAQTGGGYEQYF. CDR3 bases: TGTGCCAGCAGTGCCCAGACAGGGGGCGGATACGAGCAGTACTTC.

The V gene is TRBV18, the J gene TRBJ2-5; weak D call: TRBD2 (6 bases). CDR1 and CDR2 from the germline V gene are KGHSH and LQKENI. CDR3 length: 17 amino acids. V lost 3 bases, J lost 5 bases, and 22 bases lay in between. Here the CDR3 reads CASSPPPGLRREETQYF. CDR3 sequence (DNA): TGTGCCAGCTCACCTCCACCAGGACTAAGGAGGGAGGAGACCCAGTACTTC.

This clone showed up just once. The J gene is TRBJ2-1, the V gene TRBV12-1; the D call in the table, TRBD2, was not verified against the DNA. TRBV12-1 is a pseudogene. CDR3 length: 18 amino acids. The CDR3 here is CASSFPSWSGSSYNEQFF. The CDR3 DNA reads as TGTGCCAGCAGCTTCCCTAGCTGGAGTGGGAGCTCCTACAATGAGCAGTTCTTC.

The chain couples TRBV5-1 to TRBJ1-4; weak D call: TRBD1 (6 bases). The length of the CDR3 is 16 residues. Germline V gene sequence: CDR1 SGHRS, CDR2 YFSETQ. Trimming stripped 4 bases from V and 0 bases from J, with 13 bases between. This CDR3 reads CASSGGTPSTNEKLFF. For the CDR3, the DNA is TGCGCCAGCAGCGGTGGGACACCGTCAACTAATGAAAAACTGTTTTTT.

This chain uses TRBV5-1 with TRBJ1-3, with 12 positions matching TRBD1. V trimming: 4 bases; J trimming: 0 bases; junction bases outside the gene matches: 11. CDR1 is SGHRS, CDR2 YFSETQ, per germline. CDR3 length: 19 amino acids. CDR3 coding DNA: TGCGCCAGCAGCCCGGGACAGGGGGCGAGGGGCAGCTCTGGAAACACCATATATTTT. Residues: CASSPGQGARGSSGNTIYF.

The V gene is TRBV7-6, the J gene TRBJ2-6; TRBD1 matches at 7 bases. Germline V gene data show CDR1 as SGHVS and CDR2 as FNYEAQ. After removal of 4 bases from V and 4 bases from J, the junction contained 7 bases not matched to a gene. The CDR3 covers 16 residues. The CDR3 loop is CASSSSQGTGANVLTF. For the CDR3, the DNA is TGTGCCAGCAGCTCTTCACAGGGGACCGGGGCCAACGTCCTGACTTTC. Variable domain in full (rest from reference TRBV7-6 and TRBJ2-6): GAGVSQSPRYKVTKRGQDVALRCDPISGHVSLYWYRQALGQGPEFLTYFNYEAQQDKSGLPNDRFSAERPEGSISTLTIQRTEQRDSAMYRCASSSSQGTGANVLTFGAGSRLTVL.

Note on this clone: The same CDR3 also results from other DNA sequences found in this sample. V is TRBV5-1 and J is TRBJ2-1, with 10 bases identical to TRBD1. This CDR3 has 15 residues. CDR1 is SGHRS, CDR2 YFSETQ, per germline. The ends lost 2 bases at V and 7 bases at J; junction bases unmatched: 6. The CDR3 protein is CASSFVSDRGNEQFF. CDR3 DNA: TGCGCCAGCAGCTTCGTGTCGGACAGGGGGAATGAGCAGTTCTTC.

The chain couples TRBV6-5 to TRBJ2-5; 9 bases are shared with TRBD2. Germline V gene lookup returns CDR1 MNHEY and CDR2 SVGAGI. CDR3 length: 15 residues. With 5 bases clipped from V and 5 bases from J, the junction kept 9 bases outside the gene matches. CDR3 DNA: TGTGCCAGCAGTATAACCGGGACTAGCACGGAGACCCAGTACTTC. Protein: CASSITGTSTETQYF.

J is TRBJ2-2 and V is TRBV3-1 (or the pseudogene TRBV3-2); D remains unclear. Germline V CDR1 and CDR2: LGHDT, YNNKEL (reference sequence). The CDR3 is 12 amino acids. V lost 4 bases and J 7 bases, leaving 7 bases between the germline ends. The CDR3: CASSLRIGELFF. The CDR3 DNA sequence: TGTGCCAGCAGCCTCAGGATCGGGGAGCTGTTTTTT.

The CDR3 reads CATQLDRGQGYTF. In nucleotides, the CDR3 is TGTGCCACCCAACTCGACAGGGGGCAAGGCTACACCTTC. V and J are TRBV28 and TRBJ1-2, with 10 bases fitting TRBD1. With V trimmed by 10 bases and J by 8 bases, 10 bases remained unmatched. Germline V gives CDR1 MDHEN, CDR2 SYDVKM. This CDR3 has 13 amino acids.

The chain's CDR3 is CASSYPQGESPTVNQPQHF. CDR3 nucleotide sequence: TGTGCCAGCAGTTACCCCCAGGGGGAGTCACCAACGGTCAATCAGCCCCAGCATTTT. The V and J genes are TRBV6-2 or TRBV6-3 and TRBJ1-5, with 7 positions matching TRBD1. V lost 2 bases and J lost 3; bases outside the gene matches: 16. The germline gives CDR1 MNHEY, CDR2 SVGEGT. The CDR3 loop spans 19 amino acids.

The J gene is TRBJ2-3, the V gene TRBV27; no definite D call. The CDR3 sequence is 14 residues long. CDR1 MNHEY and CDR2 SMNVEV come from the germline V gene (reference sequence). Trimming removed 7 bases at V and 0 bases at J, with 11 bases between. DNA of the CDR3: TGTGCCAGCACCTCACTACCTAGCACAGATACGCAGTATTTT. It codes for CASTSLPSTDTQYF.

The gene calls are TRBV5-1 and TRBJ2-3, with TRBD2 matching over 10 bases. Germline CDR1 SGHRS, CDR2 YFSETQ. The CDR3 has 18 amino acids. V lost 0 bases to trimming and J lost 2 bases; unmatched junction nucleotides: 9. The CDR3 nucleotides are TGCGCCAGCAGCTTGGCGCTAGCGGGAGAGGGATACACAGATACGCAGTATTTT. Protein sequence: CASSLALAGEGYTDTQYF. Full variable domain (outside the CDR3, taken from reference TRBV5-1 and TRBJ2-3): KAGVTQTPRYLIKTRGQQVTLSCSPISGHRSVSWYQQTPGQGLQFLFEYFSETQRNKGNFPGRFSGRQFSNSRSEMNVSTLELGDSALYLCASSLALAGEGYTDTQYFGPGTRLTVL.